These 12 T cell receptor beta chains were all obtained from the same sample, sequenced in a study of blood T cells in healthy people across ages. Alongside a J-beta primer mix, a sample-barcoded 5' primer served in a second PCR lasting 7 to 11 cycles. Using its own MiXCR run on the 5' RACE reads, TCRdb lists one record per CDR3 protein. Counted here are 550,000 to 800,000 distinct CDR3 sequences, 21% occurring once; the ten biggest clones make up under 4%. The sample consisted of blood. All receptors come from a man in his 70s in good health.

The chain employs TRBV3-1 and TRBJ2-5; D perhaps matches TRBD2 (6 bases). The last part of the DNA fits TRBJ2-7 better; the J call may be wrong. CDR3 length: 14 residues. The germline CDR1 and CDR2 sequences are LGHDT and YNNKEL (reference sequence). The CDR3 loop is CASSTGAGGYEQYF. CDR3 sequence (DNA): TGTGCCAGCAGCACCGGCGCCGGGGGATACGAGCAGTACTTC.

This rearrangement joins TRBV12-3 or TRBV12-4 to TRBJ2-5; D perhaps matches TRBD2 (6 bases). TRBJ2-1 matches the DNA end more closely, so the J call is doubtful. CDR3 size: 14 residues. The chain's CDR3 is CASNDLRDSHEQFF. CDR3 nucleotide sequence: TGTGCCAGCAATGACTTGCGGGACTCGCATGAGCAGTTCTTC.

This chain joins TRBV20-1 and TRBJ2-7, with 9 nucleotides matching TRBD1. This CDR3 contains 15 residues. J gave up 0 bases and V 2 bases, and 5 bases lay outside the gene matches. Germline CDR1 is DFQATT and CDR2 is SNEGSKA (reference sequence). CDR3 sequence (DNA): TGCAGTGCTAGATTCCCGGGACAGGGCTCCTACGAGCAGTACTTC. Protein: CSARFPGQGSYEQYF.

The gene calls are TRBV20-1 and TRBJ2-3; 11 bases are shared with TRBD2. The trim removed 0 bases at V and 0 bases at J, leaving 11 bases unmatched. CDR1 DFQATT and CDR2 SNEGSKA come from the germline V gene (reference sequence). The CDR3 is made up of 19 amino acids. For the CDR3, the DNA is TGCAGTGCTAGAGATCTCGGACTAGCGGGCAATATTAGCACAGATACGCAGTATTTT. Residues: CSARDLGLAGNISTDTQYF.

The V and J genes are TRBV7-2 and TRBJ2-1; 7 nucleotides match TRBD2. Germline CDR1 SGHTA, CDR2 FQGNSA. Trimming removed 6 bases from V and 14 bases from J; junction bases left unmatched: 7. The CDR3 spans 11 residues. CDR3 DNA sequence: TGTGCCAGCAGTCCTGGACTAGTAAAGTTCTTC. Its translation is CASSPGLVKFF.

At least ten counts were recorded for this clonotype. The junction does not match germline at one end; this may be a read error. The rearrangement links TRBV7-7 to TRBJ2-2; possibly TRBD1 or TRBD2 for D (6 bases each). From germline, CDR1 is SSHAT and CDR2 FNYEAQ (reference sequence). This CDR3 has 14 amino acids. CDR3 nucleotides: TGTGCTAGCAGCTTAGGAGGGGGAGCCGGGGAGCTGTTTTTT. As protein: CASSLGGGAGELFF. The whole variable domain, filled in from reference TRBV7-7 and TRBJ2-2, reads GAGVSQSPRYKVTKRGQDVTLRCDPISSHATLYWYQQALGQGPEFLTYFNYEAQPDKSGLPSDRFSAERPEGSISTLTIQRTEQRDSAMYRCASSLGGGAGELFFGEGSRLTVL.

CDR3 protein: CAISESGQANTGELFF. For the CDR3, the DNA is TGTGCCATCAGTGAGTCCGGGCAGGCGAACACCGGGGAGCTGTTTTTT. This chain links TRBV10-3 with TRBJ2-2; D gene uncertain. Trimming pared 0 bases from V and 0 bases from J, leaving 8 bases between. Germline values: CDR1 ENHRY, CDR2 SYGVKD. The CDR3 length is 16 residues.

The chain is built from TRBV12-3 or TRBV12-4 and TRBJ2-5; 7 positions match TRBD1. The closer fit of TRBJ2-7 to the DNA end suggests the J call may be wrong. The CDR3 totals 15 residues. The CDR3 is CASSLARGTAYEQYF. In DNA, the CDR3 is TGTGCCAGCAGTTTAGCGCGAGGGACAGCGTACGAGCAGTACTTC.

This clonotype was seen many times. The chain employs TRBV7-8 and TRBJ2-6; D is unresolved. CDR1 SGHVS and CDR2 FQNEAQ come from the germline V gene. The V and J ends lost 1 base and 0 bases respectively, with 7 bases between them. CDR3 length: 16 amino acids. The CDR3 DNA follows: TGTGCCAGCAGCTTAGTAGGTTCCTCTGGGGCCAACGTCCTGACTTTC. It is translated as CASSLVGSSGANVLTF.

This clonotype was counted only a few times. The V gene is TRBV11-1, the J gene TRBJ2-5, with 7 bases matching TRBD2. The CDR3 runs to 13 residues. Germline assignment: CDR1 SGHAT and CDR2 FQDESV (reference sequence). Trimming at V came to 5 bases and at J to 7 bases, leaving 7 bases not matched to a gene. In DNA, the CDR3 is TGTGCCAGCAGCAGGACTGGCGGGGGGACCCAGTACTTC. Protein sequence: CASSRTGGGTQYF.

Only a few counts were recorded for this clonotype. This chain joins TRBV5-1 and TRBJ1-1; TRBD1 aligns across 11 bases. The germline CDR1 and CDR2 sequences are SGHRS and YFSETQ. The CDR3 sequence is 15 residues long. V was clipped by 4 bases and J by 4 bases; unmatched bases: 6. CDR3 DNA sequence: TGCGCCAGCAGCAACACCGGGACAGGGGGCACTGAAGCTTTCTTT. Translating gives CASSNTGTGGTEAFF.

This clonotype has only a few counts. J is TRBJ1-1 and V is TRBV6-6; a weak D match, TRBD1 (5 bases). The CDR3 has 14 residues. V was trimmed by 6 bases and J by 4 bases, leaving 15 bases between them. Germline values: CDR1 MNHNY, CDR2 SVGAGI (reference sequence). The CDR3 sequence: CASSQLAGPTEAFF. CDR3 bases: TGTGCCAGCAGCCAACTGGCGGGGCCCACTGAAGCTTTCTTT.